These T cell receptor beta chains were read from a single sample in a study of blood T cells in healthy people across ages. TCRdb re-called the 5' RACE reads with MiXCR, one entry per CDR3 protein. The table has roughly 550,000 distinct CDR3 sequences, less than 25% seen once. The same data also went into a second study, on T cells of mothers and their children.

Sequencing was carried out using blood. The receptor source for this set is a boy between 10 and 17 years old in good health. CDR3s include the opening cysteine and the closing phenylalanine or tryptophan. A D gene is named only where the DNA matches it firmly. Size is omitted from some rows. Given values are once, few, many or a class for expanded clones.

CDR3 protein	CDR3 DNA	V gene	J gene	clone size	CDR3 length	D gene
CASSTGLAGQQETQYF	TGTGCCAGCAGCACCGGACTAGCGGGGCAGCAAGAGACCCAGTACTTC	TRBV5-8	TRBJ2-5	few	16	TRBD2
CASSRVSSSASTQYF	TGTGCCAGCAGCCGGGTCAGTTCTTCGGCGAGTACGCAGTATTTT	TRBV11-2	TRBJ2-3	.	15	.
CASRLSGQETQYF	TGTGCCAGCAGGCTTAGCGGGCAAGAGACCCAGTACTTC	TRBV12-3/TRBV12-4	TRBJ2-5	.	13	TRBD2
CASSFPGLASYEQYF	TGTGCCAGCAGTTTCCCGGGACTAGCATCCTACGAGCAGTACTTC	TRBV12-3/TRBV12-4	TRBJ2-7	.	15	TRBD2
CASGDPQGVDGELFF	TGCGCCAGCGGGGATCCACAGGGAGTGGACGGGGAGCTGTTTTTT	TRBV5-1	TRBJ2-2	.	15	.
CASRHSGRIDEQFF	TGTGCCAGCAGGCATAGCGGGAGGATCGATGAGCAGTTCTTC	TRBV12-3/TRBV12-4	TRBJ2-1	.	14	TRBD2
CASSLAGGGDEKLFF	TGTGCCAGCAGCCTTGCAGGGGGCGGGGATGAAAAACTGTTTTTT	TRBV9	TRBJ1-4	few	15	TRBD1
CASVAGSSFGEQYF	TGTGCCAGCGTCGCGGGTTCTAGTTTTGGCGAGCAGTACTTC	TRBV28	TRBJ2-7	few	14	.
CSARDGDRVDEKLFF	TGCAGTGCTAGGGATGGGGACAGGGTCGACGAAAAACTGTTTTTT	TRBV20-1	TRBJ1-4	.	15	TRBD1
CASSPRDRTYYNEQFF	TGTGCCAGCAGCCCACGGGACAGAACTTACTACAATGAGCAGTTCTTC	TRBV7-9	TRBJ2-1	.	16	TRBD1
CASSSPVVGVNTEAFF	TGCGCCAGCAGCTCGCCTGTCGTGGGAGTGAACACTGAAGCTTTCTTT	TRBV5-1	TRBJ1-1	many	16	.
CSARDPAGGIQYF	TGCAGTGCTAGGGATCCAGCGGGGGGCATTCAGTACTTC	TRBV20-1	TRBJ2-4	few	13	TRBD2
CASSLGEIGELFF	TGTGCCAGCAGCTTAGGGGAGATCGGGGAGCTGTTTTTT	TRBV7-9	TRBJ2-2	few	13	.
CATSRAPPRETQYF	TGTGCCACCAGCAGAGCTCCACCTCGGGAGACCCAGTACTTC	TRBV15	TRBJ2-5	.	14	.
CASSEKYMGQGGETQYF	TGTGCCAGCAGCGAAAAGTATATGGGCCAGGGTGGAGAGACCCAGTACTTC	TRBV6-1	TRBJ2-5	.	17	.
CASSSMGTGQETQYF	TGTGCCAGCAGTTCCATGGGGACAGGGCAAGAGACCCAGTACTTC	TRBV7-2	TRBJ2-5	.	15	TRBD1
CASSSPGTYEQYF	TGTGCCAGCAGCTCGCCGGGGACCTACGAGCAGTACTTC	TRBV7-9	TRBJ2-7	many	13	.